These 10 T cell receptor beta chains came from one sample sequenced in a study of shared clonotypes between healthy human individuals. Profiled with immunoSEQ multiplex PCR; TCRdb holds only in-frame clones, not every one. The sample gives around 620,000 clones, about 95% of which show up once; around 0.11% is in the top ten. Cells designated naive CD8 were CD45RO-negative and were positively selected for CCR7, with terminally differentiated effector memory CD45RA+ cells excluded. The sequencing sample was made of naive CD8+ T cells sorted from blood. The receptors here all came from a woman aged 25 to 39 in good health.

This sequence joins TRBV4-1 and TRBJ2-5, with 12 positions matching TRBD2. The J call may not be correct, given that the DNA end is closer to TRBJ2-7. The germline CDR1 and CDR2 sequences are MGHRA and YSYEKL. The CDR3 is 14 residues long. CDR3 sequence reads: CASSPGLAGHEQYF. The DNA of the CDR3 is TGCGCCAGCAGCCCGGGACTAGCGGGCCACGAGCAGTACTTC.

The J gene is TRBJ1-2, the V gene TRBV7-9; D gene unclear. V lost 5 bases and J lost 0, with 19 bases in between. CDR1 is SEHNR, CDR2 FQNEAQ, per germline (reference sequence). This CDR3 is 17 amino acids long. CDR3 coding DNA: TGTGCCAGCAGCGGAGAAGGGAGAATGGCGCCTAACTATGGCTACACCTTC. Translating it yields CASSGEGRMAPNYGYTF.

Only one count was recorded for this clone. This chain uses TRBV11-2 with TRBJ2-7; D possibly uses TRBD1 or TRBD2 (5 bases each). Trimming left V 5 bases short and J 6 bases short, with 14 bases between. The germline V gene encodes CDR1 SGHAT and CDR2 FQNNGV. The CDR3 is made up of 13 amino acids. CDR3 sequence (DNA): TGTGCCAGCAGCCGACACCGGGACCCCGAGCAGTACTTC. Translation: CASSRHRDPEQYF.

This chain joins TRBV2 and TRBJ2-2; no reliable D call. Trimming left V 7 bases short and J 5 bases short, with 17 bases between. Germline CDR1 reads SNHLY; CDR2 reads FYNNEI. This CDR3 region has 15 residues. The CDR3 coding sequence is TGTGCCAGCACCCTTGACACTATTGGGACCGGGGAGCTGTTTTTT. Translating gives CASTLDTIGTGELFF.

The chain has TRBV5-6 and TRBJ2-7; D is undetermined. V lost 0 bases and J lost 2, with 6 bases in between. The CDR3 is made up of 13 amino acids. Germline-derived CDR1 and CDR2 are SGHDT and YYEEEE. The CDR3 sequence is CASSLERAYEQYF. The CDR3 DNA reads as TGTGCCAGCAGCTTGGAAAGGGCCTACGAGCAGTACTTC.

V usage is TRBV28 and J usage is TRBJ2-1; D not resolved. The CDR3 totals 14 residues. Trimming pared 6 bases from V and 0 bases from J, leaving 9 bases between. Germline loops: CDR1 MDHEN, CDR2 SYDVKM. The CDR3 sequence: CASSSDSSYNEQFF. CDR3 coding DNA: TGTGCCAGCAGCTCAGATAGCTCCTACAATGAGCAGTTCTTC.

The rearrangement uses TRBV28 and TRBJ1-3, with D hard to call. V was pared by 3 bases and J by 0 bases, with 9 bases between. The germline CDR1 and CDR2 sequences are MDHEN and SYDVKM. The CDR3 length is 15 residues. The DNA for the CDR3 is TGTGCCAGCAGTTTCCTGGGCTACTCTGGAAACACCATATATTTT. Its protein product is CASSFLGYSGNTIYF.

CDR3 bases: TGTGCCAGCAGTGAACTGGCCCCCCTGGGAGGGGAGGATACGCAGTATTTT. It translates to CASSELAPLGGEDTQYF. This rearrangement joins TRBV2 to TRBJ2-3, with 7 bases identical to TRBD2. There are 17 residues in the CDR3. V was clipped by 2 bases and J by 6 bases; unmatched bases: 14. The germline CDR1 and CDR2 sequences are SNHLY and FYNNEI.

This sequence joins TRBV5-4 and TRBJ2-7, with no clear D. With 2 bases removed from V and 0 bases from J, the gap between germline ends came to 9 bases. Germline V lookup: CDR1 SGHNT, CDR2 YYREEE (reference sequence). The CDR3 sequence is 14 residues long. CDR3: CASSLGRSSYEQYF. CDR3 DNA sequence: TGTGCCAGCAGCTTAGGACGAAGCTCCTACGAGCAGTACTTC.

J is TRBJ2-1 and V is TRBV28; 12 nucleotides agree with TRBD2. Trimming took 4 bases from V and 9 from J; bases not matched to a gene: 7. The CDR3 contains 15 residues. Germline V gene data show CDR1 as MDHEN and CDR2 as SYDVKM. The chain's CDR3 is CASSSLAGGFVEQFF. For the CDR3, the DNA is TGTGCCAGCAGTTCACTAGCGGGAGGTTTCGTTGAGCAGTTCTTC.